This record concerns one TCR beta chain sequence. Its antigen remains unknown. The sample comes from a study of blood T cells in healthy people across ages. Study-wide findings and caveats: Donors of long life had a larger count of naive CD4+ cells and greater diversity than aged donors. Per-million-T-cell TCR beta diversity fell roughly linearly with age.

Germline-derived CDR1 and CDR2 are SGHRS and YFSETQ. The CDR3 is 15 residues long. V lost 0 bases, J lost 5 bases, and 12 bases lay in between. Sample-barcoded 5' priming and a J-beta primer mix drove a second PCR of about 7 to 11 cycles. TCRdb reanalysed the 5' RACE reads using MiXCR and keeps one entry per CDR3 protein. The repertoire holds 700,000 or so distinct CDR3 sequences, with 20% to 25% as singletons. This chain connects TRBV5-1 to TRBJ2-4; perhaps TRBD2 as D (5 bases). This receptor was obtained from a man in his 70s in good health. Sequenced sample: blood. This CDR3 is CASSLVAADQNIQYF. In nucleotides, the CDR3 is TGCGCCAGCAGCTTGGTGGCAGCGGATCAAAACATTCAGTACTTC.